Below, 13 T cell receptor beta chains from the same sample are listed, as sequenced in a study of T-cell memory formation after mild COVID-19. TCRdb independently ran MiXCR on the 5' RACE reads; one entry per CDR3 protein. The table records 150,000 to 200,000 distinct CDR3 sequences, 16% of them present only once. Sequenced material: PBMCs or a T cell subset sorted from them (not recorded which). These receptors came from an adult woman who had mild COVID-19 (a few samples of this study predate the infection). Cell type and time point are not known.

This clonotype appeared a few times. This rearrangement joins TRBV12-3 or TRBV12-4 to TRBJ2-1, with 10 bases identical to TRBD2. The CDR3 runs 17 residues. As DNA, the CDR3 is TGTCGCGGGCTAGCGGGAGCCCCAAAGGTGGTCTACAATGAGCAGTTCTTC. Amino acids: CRGLAGAPKVVYNEQFF.

This clonotype occurred many times. V is TRBV5-1 and J is TRBJ2-7, with 11 bases lining up with TRBD2. The CDR3 spans 15 residues. Germline CDR1 is SGHRS and CDR2 is YFSETQ. V dropped 4 bases and J dropped 5; count of bases not matched to a gene: 8. The CDR3 region is CASSRPLAGVHEQYF. CDR3 sequence (DNA): TGCGCCAGCAGCAGACCACTAGCGGGAGTTCACGAGCAGTACTTC.

The rearrangement links TRBV14 to TRBJ1-5; D is undetermined. Trimming took 1 base from V and 4 from J, leaving 2 bases between them. The CDR3 runs 12 residues. Germline values: CDR1 SGHDN, CDR2 FVKESK. In nucleotides, the CDR3 is TGTGCCAGCAGCCAAGCAAATCAGCCCCAGCATTTT. Translating it yields CASSQANQPQHF.

This clonotype was recorded many times. The chain couples TRBV7-2 to TRBJ2-7; 10 nucleotides match TRBD1. Germline V lookup: CDR1 SGHTA, CDR2 FQGNSA. The CDR3 spans 14 residues. The ends lost 3 bases at V and 3 bases at J; junction bases unmatched: 2. DNA of the CDR3: TGTGCCAGCAGCTTCGACAGGGGGCACTACGAGCAGTACTTC. It is translated as CASSFDRGHYEQYF. Full variable domain (rest looked up from reference TRBV7-2 and TRBJ2-7): GAGVSQSPSNKVTEKGKDVELRCDPISGHTALYWYRQSLGQGLEFLIYFQGNSAPDKSGLPSDRFSAERTGGSVSTLTIQRTQQEDSAVYLCASSFDRGHYEQYFGPGTRLTVT.

This clonotype was found a few times. The chain carries TRBV5-1 and TRBJ1-3; D is ambiguous. Germline lookup yields CDR1 SGHRS and CDR2 YFSETQ. The length of the CDR3 is 15 residues. V was shortened by 4 bases and J by 0 bases, with 11 bases between the two germline ends. The CDR3 is CASSVDGDSGNTIYF. In nucleotides, the CDR3 is TGCGCCAGCAGCGTGGACGGTGACTCTGGAAACACCATATATTTT.

This clonotype was found a few times. The V and J genes are TRBV12-3 or TRBV12-4 and TRBJ2-3; the match to TRBD2 covers 10 bases. The CDR3 length is 16 residues. With V trimmed by 5 bases and J by 2 bases, 7 bases remained unmatched. CDR3 sequence reads: CASSPGLADFTDTQYF. Written as DNA, the CDR3 is TGTGCCAGCAGTCCAGGACTAGCGGACTTCACAGATACGCAGTATTTT.

This clonotype showed up many times. The chain uses TRBV7-3 and TRBJ2-1; unclear D gene. There are 13 residues in the CDR3. The germline V gene has CDR1 SGHTA and CDR2 FQGTGA. The ends were cut back, 8 bases at V and 6 bases at J, with 14 bases in the middle. This CDR3 reads CASSNSIGNEQFF. Here the CDR3 DNA reads TGTGCCAGCTCGAACAGCATTGGCAATGAGCAGTTCTTC.

This chain links TRBV20-1 with TRBJ2-7, with D perhaps matching TRBD1 (5 bases). The CDR3 sequence is 15 residues long. The ends were cut back, 0 bases at V and 5 bases at J, with 17 bases in the middle. Germline values: CDR1 DFQATT, CDR2 SNEGSKA (reference sequence). This CDR3 reads CSARDPGRVSNEQYF. DNA for the CDR3: TGCAGTGCTAGAGATCCGGGCAGGGTGAGCAACGAGCAGTACTTC.

V and J are TRBV18 and TRBJ2-1; unclear D gene. This CDR3 has 14 amino acids. CDR1 is KGHSH, CDR2 LQKENI, per germline. Trimming cost V 4 bases and J 2 bases, with 9 bases left between them. The CDR3 sequence is CASSRGEPYNEQFF. CDR3 nucleotide sequence: TGTGCCAGCTCACGTGGAGAACCCTACAATGAGCAGTTCTTC.

This chain connects TRBV3-1 to TRBJ1-5; tentative D call: TRBD1 (6 bases). Trimming cost V 5 bases and J 2 bases, with 10 bases left between them. CDR1 and CDR2 from the germline V gene are LGHDT and YNNKEL (reference sequence). This CDR3 has 14 amino acids. CDR3 region: CASSKDSGNQPQHF. The CDR3 DNA is TGTGCCAGCAGCAAGGACAGTGGCAATCAGCCCCAGCATTTT.

This clonotype has a count of ten or more. The chain recombines TRBV10-3 with TRBJ2-3; TRBD2 might be the D (5 bases). CDR1 is ENHRY, CDR2 SYGVKD, per germline. This CDR3 spans 16 amino acids. Trimming cost V 3 bases and J 0 bases, with 13 bases left between them. The CDR3 region is CAISEGSGRSTDTQYF. In nucleotides, the CDR3 is TGTGCCATCAGTGAAGGGAGTGGGCGGAGCACAGATACGCAGTATTTT.

V and J are TRBV29-1 and TRBJ1-1, with unresolved D. V lost 6 bases, J lost 6 bases, and 11 bases lay in between. CDR3 size: 11 residues. Germline CDR1 is SQVTM and CDR2 is ANQGSEA. The CDR3: CSVFYMAEAFF. CDR3 DNA sequence: TGCAGCGTGTTTTATATGGCTGAAGCTTTCTTT. Full variable domain (remainder filled in from reference TRBV29-1 and TRBJ1-1): SAVISQKPSRDICQRGTSLTIQCQVDSQVTMMFWYRQQPGQSLTLIATANQGSEATYESGFVIDKFPISRPNLTFSTLTVSNMSPEDSSIYLCSVFYMAEAFFGQGTRLTVV.

The chain joins TRBV20-1 to TRBJ1-5, with D uncertain. The germline V gene has CDR1 DFQATT and CDR2 SNEGSKA (reference sequence). The length of the CDR3 is 12 residues. Trimming removed 0 bases at V and 6 bases at J, with 6 bases between. In DNA form, the CDR3 reads TGCAGTGCTAGAGATTTGAGTCAGCCCCAGCATTTT. Translation: CSARDLSQPQHF.